The clone carrying this T cell receptor beta chain has only a few counts. The entry originates in a study of response to subunit inactivated influenza vaccine. Via MiXCR, TCRdb re-called the RT-PCR reads, giving one row per CDR3 protein. In the table there are 500,000 to 600,000 distinct CDR3 sequences, less than 8% of which are singletons. Sequencing used PBMCs from blood, obtained around 2 years after vaccination. The origin of this receptor is a man between 50 and 70 years old who received an inactivated influenza vaccine.

The CDR3 loop is CASRGTGSTNIQYF. DNA for the CDR3: TGTGCCAGCAGGGGGACAGGGTCGACGAACATTCAGTACTTC. This chain uses TRBV6-1 with TRBJ2-4, with 9 bases lining up with TRBD1. The CDR3 has 14 residues. Germline trimming cut 6 bases from V and 7 bases from J; bases unmatched to any gene: 7. From germline, CDR1 is MNHNS and CDR2 SASEGT.